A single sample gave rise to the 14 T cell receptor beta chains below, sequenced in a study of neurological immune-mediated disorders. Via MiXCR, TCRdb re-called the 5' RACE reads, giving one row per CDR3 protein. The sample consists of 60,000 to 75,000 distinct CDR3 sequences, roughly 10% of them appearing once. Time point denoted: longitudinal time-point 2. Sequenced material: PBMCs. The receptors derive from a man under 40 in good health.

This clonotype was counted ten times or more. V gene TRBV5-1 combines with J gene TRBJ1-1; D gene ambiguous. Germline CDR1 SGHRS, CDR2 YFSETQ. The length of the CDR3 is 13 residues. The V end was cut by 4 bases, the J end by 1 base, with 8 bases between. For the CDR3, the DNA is TGCGCCAGCAGCCAACAGACGAACACTGAAGCTTTCTTT. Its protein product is CASSQQTNTEAFF.

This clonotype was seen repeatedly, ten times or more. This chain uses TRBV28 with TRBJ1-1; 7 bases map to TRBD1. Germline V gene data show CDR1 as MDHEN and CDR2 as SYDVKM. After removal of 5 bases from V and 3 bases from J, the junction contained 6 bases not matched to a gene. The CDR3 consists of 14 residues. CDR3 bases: TGTGCCAGCAGTGACCAGGGGGAGGACACTGAAGCTTTCTTT. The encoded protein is CASSDQGEDTEAFF.

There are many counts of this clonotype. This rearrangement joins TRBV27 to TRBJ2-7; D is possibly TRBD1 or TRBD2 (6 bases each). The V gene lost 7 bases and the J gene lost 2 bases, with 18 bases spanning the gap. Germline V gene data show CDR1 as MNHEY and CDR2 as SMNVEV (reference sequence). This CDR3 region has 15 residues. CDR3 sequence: CASINSRGGTYEQYF. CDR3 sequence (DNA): TGTGCCAGCATCAATTCCCGAGGGGGGACCTACGAGCAGTACTTC.

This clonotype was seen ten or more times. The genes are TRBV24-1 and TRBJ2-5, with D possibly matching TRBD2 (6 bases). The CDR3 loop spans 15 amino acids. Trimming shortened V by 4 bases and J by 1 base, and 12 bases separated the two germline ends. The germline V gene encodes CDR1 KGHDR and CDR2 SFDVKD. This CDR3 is CATSDTASAQETQYF. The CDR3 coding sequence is TGTGCCACCAGTGACACGGCTAGCGCCCAAGAGACCCAGTACTTC.

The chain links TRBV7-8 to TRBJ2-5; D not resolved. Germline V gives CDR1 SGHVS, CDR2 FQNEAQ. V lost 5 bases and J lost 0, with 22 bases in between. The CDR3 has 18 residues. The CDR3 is CASSPRGFAQQNQETQYF. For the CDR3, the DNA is TGTGCCAGCAGCCCCCGAGGTTTTGCGCAGCAGAACCAAGAGACCCAGTACTTC.

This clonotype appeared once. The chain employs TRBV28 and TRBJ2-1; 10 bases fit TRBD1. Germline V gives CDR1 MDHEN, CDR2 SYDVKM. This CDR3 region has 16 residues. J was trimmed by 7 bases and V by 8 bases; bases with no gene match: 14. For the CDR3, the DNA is TGTGCCAGCGCATCCACCGACAGGGGGCGAAGGAATGAGCAGTTCTTC. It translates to CASASTDRGRRNEQFF.

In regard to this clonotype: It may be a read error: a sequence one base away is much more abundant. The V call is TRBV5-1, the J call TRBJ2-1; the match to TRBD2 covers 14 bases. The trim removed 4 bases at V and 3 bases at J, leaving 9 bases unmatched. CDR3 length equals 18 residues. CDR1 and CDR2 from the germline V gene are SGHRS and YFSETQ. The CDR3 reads CASSRLGLAGADYNEQFF. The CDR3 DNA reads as TGCGCCAGCAGCCGATTGGGACTAGCGGGAGCGGACTACAATGAGCAGTTCTTC.

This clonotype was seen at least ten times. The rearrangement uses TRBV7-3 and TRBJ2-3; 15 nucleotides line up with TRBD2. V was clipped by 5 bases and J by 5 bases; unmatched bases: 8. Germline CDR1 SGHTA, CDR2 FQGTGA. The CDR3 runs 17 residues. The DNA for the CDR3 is TGTGCCAGCAGCCCCGGACTAGCGGGAGGGTTGGGAGATACGCAGTATTTT. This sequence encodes CASSPGLAGGLGDTQYF.

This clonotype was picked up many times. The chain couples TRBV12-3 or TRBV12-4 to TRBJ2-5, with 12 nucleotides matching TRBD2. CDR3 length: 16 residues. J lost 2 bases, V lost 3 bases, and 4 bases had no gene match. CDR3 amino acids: CASSFRLAGGQETQYF. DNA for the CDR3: TGTGCCAGCAGTTTCCGCCTAGCGGGAGGGCAAGAGACCCAGTACTTC.

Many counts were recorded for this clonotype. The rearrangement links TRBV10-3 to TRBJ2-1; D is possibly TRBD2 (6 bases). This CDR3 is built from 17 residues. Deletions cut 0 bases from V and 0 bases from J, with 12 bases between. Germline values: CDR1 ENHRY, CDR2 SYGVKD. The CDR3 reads CAISESAGPSSYNEQFF. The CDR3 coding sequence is TGTGCCATCAGTGAGTCTGCGGGACCGAGCTCCTACAATGAGCAGTTCTTC.

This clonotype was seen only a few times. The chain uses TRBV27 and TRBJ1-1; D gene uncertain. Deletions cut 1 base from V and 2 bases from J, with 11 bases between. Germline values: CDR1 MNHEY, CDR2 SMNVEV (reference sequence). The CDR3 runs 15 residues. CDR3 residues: CASSLYGVSNTEAFF. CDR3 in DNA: TGTGCCAGCAGTTTATATGGGGTCTCCAACACTGAAGCTTTCTTT.

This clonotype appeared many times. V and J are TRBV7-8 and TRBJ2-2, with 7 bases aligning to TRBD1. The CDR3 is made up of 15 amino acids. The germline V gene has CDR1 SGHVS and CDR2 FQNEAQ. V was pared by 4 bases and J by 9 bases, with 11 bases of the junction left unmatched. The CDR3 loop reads CASSYHPGQHRELFF. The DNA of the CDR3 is TGTGCCAGCAGCTACCATCCGGGACAGCACAGGGAGCTGTTTTTT.

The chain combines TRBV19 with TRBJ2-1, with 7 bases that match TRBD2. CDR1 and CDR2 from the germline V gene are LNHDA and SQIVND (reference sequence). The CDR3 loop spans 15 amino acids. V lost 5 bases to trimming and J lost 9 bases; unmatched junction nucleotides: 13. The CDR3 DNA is TGTGCCAGTAGTCCCCGGAGGGCGGGAGAAGTTGAGCAGTTCTTC. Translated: CASSPRRAGEVEQFF. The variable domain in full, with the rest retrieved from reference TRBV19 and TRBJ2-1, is DGGITQSPKYLFRKEGQNVTLSCEQNLNHDAMYWYRQDPGQGLRLIYYSQIVNDFQKGDIAEGYSVSREKKESFPLTVTSAQKNPTAFYLCASSPRRAGEVEQFFGPGTRLTVL.

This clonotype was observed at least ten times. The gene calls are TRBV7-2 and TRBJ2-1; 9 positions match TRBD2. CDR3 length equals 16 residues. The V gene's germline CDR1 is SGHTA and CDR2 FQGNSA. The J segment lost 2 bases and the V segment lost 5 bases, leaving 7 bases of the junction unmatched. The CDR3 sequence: CASSRPSGATYNEQFF. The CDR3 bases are TGTGCCAGCAGCCGGCCTAGCGGGGCTACCTACAATGAGCAGTTCTTC. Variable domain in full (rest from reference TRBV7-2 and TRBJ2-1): GAGVSQSPSNKVTEKGKDVELRCDPISGHTALYWYRQSLGQGLEFLIYFQGNSAPDKSGLPSDRFSAERTGGSVSTLTIQRTQQEDSAVYLCASSRPSGATYNEQFFGPGTRLTVL.